Only a few counts were recorded for the clone carrying this T cell receptor (beta chain). No antigen is known for it. The source of the sample is a study of cytomegalovirus exposure and HLA in healthy donors. Study-wide points: Most of the TCR beta V segments (in an earlier analysis) were productive either about 87% or about 30% of the time. The classifier reportedly diagnosed cytomegalovirus status with high sensitivity and specificity. Cytomegalovirus association was assigned to about 150 TCR beta chains.

V lost 5 bases to trimming and J lost 7 bases; unmatched junction nucleotides: 11. The CDR3 has 16 amino acids. From germline, CDR1 is MNHEY and CDR2 SMNVEV (reference sequence). A multiplex PCR was run with 60 Vbeta primers and 13 Jbeta primers. Using immunoSEQ multiplex PCR, the repertoire was profiled, and TCRdb retains in-frame clones only, with some absent. The repertoire holds 150,000 to 200,000 clones, with about 70% as singletons. Sequencing input: PBMCs. The receptor was derived from a man aged 25-45 years in good health and CMV-seropositive. The chain is built from TRBV27 and TRBJ1-6; TRBD1 matches at 7 bases. In DNA form, the CDR3 reads TGTGCCAGCAGTGGGACCGGGACAGCGTTAAATTCACCCCTCCACTTT. It specifies CASSGTGTALNSPLHF.